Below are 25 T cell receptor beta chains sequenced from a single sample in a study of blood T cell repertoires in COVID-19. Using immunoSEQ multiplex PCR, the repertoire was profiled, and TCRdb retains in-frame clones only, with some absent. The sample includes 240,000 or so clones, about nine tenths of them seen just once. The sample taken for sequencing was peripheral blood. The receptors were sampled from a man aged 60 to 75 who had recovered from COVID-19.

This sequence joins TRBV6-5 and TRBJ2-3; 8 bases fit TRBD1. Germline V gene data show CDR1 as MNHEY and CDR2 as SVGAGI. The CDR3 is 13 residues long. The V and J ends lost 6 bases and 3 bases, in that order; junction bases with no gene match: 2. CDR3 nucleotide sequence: TGTGCCAGCAGGGACAGGGTAACAGATACGCAGTATTTT. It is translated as CASRDRVTDTQYF.

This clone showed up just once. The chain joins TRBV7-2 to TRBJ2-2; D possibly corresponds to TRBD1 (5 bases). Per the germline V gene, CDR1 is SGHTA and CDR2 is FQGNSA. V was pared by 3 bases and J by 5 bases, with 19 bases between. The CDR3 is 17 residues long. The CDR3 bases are TGTGCCAGCAGCTTCGATTCCCGACAGACCACGACCGGGGAGCTGTTTTTT. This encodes CASSFDSRQTTTGELFF. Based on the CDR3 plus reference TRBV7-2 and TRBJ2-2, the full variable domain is GAGVSQSPSNKVTEKGKDVELRCDPISGHTALYWYRQSLGQGLEFLIYFQGNSAPDKSGLPSDRFSAERTGGSVSTLTIQRTQQEDSAVYLCASSFDSRQTTTGELFFGEGSRLTVL.

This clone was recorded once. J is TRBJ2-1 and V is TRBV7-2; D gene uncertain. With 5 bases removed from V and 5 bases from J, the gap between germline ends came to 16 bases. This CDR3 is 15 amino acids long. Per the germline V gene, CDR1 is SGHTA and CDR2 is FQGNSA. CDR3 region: CASSRIPSPNNEQFF. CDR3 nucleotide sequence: TGTGCCAGCAGCCGTATCCCAAGTCCTAACAATGAGCAGTTCTTC.

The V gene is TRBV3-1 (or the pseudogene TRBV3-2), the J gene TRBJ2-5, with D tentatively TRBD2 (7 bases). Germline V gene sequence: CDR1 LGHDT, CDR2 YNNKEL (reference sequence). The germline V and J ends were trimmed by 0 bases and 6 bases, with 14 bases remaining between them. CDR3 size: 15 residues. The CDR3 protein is CASSQDWGGRQTQYF. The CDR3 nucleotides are TGTGCCAGCAGCCAAGATTGGGGGGGGCGTCAGACCCAGTACTTC.

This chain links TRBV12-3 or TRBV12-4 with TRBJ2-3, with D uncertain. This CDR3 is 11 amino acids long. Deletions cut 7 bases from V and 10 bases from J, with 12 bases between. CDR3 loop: CASTPGLPQYF. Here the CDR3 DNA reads TGTGCCAGCACCCCGGGTCTTCCGCAGTATTTT.

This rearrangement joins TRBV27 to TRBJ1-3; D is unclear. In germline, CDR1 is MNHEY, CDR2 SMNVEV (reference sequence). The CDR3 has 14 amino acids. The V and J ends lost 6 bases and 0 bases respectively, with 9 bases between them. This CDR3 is CASRGRPSGNTIYF. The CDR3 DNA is TGTGCCAGCAGGGGCAGGCCCTCTGGAAACACCATATATTTT.

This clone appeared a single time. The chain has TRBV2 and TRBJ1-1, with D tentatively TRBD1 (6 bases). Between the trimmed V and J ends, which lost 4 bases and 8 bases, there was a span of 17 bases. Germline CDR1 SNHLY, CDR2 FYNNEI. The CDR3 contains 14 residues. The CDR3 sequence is CASSGTGTPGEAFF. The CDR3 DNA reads TGTGCCAGCAGTGGGACCGGGACACCCGGAGAAGCTTTCTTT.

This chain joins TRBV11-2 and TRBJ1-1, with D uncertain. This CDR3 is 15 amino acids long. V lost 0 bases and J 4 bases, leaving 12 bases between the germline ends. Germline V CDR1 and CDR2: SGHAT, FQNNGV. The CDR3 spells CASSLDPRESTEAFF. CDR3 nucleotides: TGTGCCAGCAGCTTAGATCCGAGGGAAAGCACTGAAGCTTTCTTT.

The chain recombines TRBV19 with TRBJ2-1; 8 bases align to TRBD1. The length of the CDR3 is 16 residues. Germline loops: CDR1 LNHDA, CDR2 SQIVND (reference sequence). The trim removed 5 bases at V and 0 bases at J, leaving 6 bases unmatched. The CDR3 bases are TGTGCCAGTAGTGGGACAGGTCAAGTCTCCTACAATGAGCAGTTCTTC. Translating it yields CASSGTGQVSYNEQFF.

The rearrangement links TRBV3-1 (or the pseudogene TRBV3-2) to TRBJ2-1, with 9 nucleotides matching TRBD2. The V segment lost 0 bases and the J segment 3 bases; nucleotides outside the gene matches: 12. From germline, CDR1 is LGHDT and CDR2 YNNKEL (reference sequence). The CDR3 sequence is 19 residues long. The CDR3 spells CASSQDRGSGGFHYNEQFF. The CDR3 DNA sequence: TGTGCCAGCAGCCAAGATAGGGGTAGCGGGGGTTTTCACTACAATGAGCAGTTCTTC.

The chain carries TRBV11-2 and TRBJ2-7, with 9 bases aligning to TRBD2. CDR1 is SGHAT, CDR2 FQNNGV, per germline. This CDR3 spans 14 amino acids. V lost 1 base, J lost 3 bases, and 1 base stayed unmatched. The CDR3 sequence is CASSLGLAVYEQYF. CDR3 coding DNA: TGTGCCAGCAGCTTAGGACTAGCGGTCTACGAGCAGTACTTC.

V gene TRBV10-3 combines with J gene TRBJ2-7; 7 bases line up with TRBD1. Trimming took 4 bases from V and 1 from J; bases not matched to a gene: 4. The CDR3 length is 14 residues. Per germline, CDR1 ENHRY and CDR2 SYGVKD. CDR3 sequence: CAISAGQVSYEQYF. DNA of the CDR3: TGTGCCATCAGTGCCGGACAGGTATCCTACGAGCAGTACTTC.

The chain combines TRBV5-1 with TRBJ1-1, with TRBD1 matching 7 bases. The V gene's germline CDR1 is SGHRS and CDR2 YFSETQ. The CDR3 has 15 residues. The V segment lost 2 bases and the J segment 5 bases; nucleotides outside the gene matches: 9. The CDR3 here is CASSLEQGSWTEAFF. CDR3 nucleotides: TGCGCCAGCAGCTTAGAACAGGGGAGTTGGACTGAAGCTTTCTTT.

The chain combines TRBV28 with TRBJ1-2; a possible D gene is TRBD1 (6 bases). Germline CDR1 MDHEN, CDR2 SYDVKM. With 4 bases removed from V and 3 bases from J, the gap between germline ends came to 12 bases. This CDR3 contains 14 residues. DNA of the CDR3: TGTGCCAGCAGTTCCGGGACACGGTACTATGGCTACACCTTC. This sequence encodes CASSSGTRYYGYTF.

CDR3 bases: TGTGCCAGCAGGCGGGGACAGGGGGATTATGGCTACACCTTC. Translating it yields CASRRGQGDYGYTF. The V gene is TRBV28, the J gene TRBJ1-2, with 11 bases matching TRBD1. Germline V lookup: CDR1 MDHEN, CDR2 SYDVKM. The length of the CDR3 is 14 residues. V gave up 6 bases and J gave up 5 bases; unmatched junction bases: 5.

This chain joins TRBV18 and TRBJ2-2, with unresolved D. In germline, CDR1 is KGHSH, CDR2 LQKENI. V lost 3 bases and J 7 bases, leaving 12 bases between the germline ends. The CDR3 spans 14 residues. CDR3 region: CASSPRQKNGELFF. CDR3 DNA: TGTGCCAGCTCACCGAGGCAGAAGAACGGGGAGCTGTTTTTT.

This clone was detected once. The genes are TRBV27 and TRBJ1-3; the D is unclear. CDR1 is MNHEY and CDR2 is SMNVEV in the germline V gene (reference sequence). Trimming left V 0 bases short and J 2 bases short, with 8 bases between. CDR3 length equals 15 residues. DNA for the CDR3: TGTGCCAGCAGTTTATCGTGGAGTGCTGGAAACACCATATATTTT. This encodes CASSLSWSAGNTIYF.

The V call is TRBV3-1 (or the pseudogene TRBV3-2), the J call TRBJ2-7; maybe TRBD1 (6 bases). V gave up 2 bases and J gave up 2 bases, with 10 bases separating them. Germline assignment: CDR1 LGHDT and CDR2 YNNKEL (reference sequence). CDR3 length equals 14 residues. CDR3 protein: CASSQIRGAYEQYF. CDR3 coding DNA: TGTGCCAGCAGCCAAATCAGGGGAGCCTACGAGCAGTACTTC.

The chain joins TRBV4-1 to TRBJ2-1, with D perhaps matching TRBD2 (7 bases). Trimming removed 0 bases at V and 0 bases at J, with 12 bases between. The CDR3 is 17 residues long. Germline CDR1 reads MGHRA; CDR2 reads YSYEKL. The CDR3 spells CASSQEFGGLSYNEQFF. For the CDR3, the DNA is TGCGCCAGCAGCCAAGAATTCGGGGGGCTCTCCTACAATGAGCAGTTCTTC.

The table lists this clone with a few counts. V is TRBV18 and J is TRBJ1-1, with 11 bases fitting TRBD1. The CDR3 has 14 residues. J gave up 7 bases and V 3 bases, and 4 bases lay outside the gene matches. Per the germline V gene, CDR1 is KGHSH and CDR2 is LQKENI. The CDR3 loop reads CASSPGQGAIEAFF. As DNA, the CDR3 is TGTGCCAGCTCACCCGGACAGGGGGCGATTGAAGCTTTCTTT.

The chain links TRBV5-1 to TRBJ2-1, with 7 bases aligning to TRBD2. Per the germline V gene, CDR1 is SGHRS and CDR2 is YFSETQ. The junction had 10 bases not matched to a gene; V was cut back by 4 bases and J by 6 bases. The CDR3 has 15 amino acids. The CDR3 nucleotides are TGCGCCAGCAGCCCTGGACTAGTAACGATCAATGAGCAGTTCTTC. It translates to CASSPGLVTINEQFF.

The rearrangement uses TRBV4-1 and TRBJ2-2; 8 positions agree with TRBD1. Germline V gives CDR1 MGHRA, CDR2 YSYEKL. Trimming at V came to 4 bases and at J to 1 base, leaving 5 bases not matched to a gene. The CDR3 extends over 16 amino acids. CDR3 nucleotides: TGCGCCAGCAGCCTGGCCGGGACAGGGAACACCGGGGAGCTGTTTTTT. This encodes CASSLAGTGNTGELFF.

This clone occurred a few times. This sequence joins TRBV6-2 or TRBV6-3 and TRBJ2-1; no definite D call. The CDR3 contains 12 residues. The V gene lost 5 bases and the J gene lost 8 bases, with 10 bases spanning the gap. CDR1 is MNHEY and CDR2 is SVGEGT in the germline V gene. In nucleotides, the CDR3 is TGTGCCAGCAGTCAGTCCTCCGATGAGCAGTTCTTC. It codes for CASSQSSDEQFF.

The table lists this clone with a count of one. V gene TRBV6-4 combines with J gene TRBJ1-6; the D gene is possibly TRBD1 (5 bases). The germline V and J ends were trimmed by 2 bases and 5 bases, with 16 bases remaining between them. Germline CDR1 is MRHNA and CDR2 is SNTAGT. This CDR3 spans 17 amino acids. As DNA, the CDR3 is TGTGCCAGCAGTGACCTCCAGGGCGCCAAGGATAATTCACCCCTCCACTTT. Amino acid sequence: CASSDLQGAKDNSPLHF.

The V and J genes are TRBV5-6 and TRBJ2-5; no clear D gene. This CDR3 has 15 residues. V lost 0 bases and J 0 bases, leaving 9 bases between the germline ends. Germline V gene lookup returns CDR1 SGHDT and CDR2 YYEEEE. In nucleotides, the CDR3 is TGTGCCAGCAGCTTGGTTGGCAGCGACCAAGAGACCCAGTACTTC. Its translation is CASSLVGSDQETQYF. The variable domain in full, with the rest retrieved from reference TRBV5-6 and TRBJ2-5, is DAGVTQSPTHLIKTRGQQVTLRCSPKSGHDTVSWYQQALGQGPQFIFQYYEEEERQRGNFPDRFSGHQFPNYSSELNVNALLLGDSALYLCASSLVGSDQETQYFGPGTRLLVL.